This TCR beta chain comes out of a study of yellow fever vaccine responses in identical twins. Overall study findings and caveats: Reportedly, twins' vaccine T cell responses looked partly convergent and partly personalized.

TCRdb itself ran the RT-PCR reads through MiXCR, one entry per CDR3 protein. In the table there are 15,000 to 20,000 distinct CDR3 sequences, roughly three fifths of which are singletons. This clonotype was counted a single time. What it binds is unknown. The germline V gene has CDR1 SGHVS and CDR2 FNYEAQ. This CDR3 comprises 13 residues. V lost 5 bases and J lost 4, with 11 bases in between. The sequences come from T cells from blood (PBMCs), unsorted or a sorted subset (not recorded which), collected before or after yellow fever vaccination (not recorded which). This sequence was found in a woman aged 18-35 years who received the yellow fever vaccine. V and J are TRBV7-6 and TRBJ1-1; D is ambiguous. CDR3 in DNA: TGTGCCAGCAGCCCCCATATGAGCACTGAAGCTTTCTTT. It translates to CASSPHMSTEAFF.